The 22 T cell receptor beta chains reported below all come from one sample, sequenced in a study of graft-versus-host responses after intestinal transplantation. This table comes from immunoSEQ multiplex PCR, and its TCRdb copy is limited to in-frame clones, with some not included. The sample consists of approximately 71,000 clones, around 89% of them appearing once. Their recognized antigens are unknown. Source: unstimulated CD8+ T cells sorted from spleen or lymph node cells, taken before intestinal transplant. The receptors were sampled from a human donor who received an intestinal transplant.

V is TRBV19 and J is TRBJ1-1; 7 nucleotides line up with TRBD1. The CDR3 runs to 12 residues. Germline loops: CDR1 LNHDA, CDR2 SQIVND (reference sequence). V lost 8 bases and J lost 3; bases outside the gene matches: 3. CDR3 sequence: CASGTGDTEAFF. For the CDR3, the DNA is TGTGCCAGTGGTACAGGGGACACTGAAGCTTTCTTT.

This rearrangement joins TRBV29-1 to TRBJ1-2, with TRBD1 matching 7 bases. The CDR3 totals 16 residues. Germline values: CDR1 SQVTM, CDR2 ANQGSEA. After removal of 0 bases from V and 4 bases from J, the junction contained 11 bases not matched to a gene. The CDR3 sequence: CSVEDLTDRAGYGYTF. The CDR3 nucleotides are TGCAGCGTTGAAGACCTTACCGACAGGGCCGGCTATGGCTACACCTTC.

This chain joins TRBV6-5 and TRBJ2-1; TRBD2 is a possible D gene (5 bases). The ends were cut back, 6 bases at V and 10 bases at J, with 16 bases in the middle. Germline CDR1 MNHEY, CDR2 SVGAGI. The CDR3 has 13 amino acids. The CDR3 DNA reads as TGTGCCAGCAGCCGCGTTAAAAGCGGCGAGCAGTTCTTC. It codes for CASSRVKSGEQFF.

The CDR3 coding sequence is TGTGCCAGCAGTTTTTCACAAACCTACGAGCAGTACTTC. Amino acids: CASSFSQTYEQYF. V is TRBV27 and J is TRBJ2-7; D remains unclear. The V and J ends lost 3 bases and 2 bases respectively, with 8 bases between them. Germline assignment: CDR1 MNHEY and CDR2 SMNVEV (reference sequence). The length of the CDR3 is 13 residues.

This clone was observed a handful of times. The gene calls are TRBV18 and TRBJ1-6; TRBD1 is a possible D gene (6 bases). V was pared by 3 bases and J by 10 bases, with 13 bases between. CDR3 size: 14 residues. Germline CDR1 and CDR2: KGHSH and LQKENI. The CDR3 sequence is CASSPGQDRSPLHF. The DNA of the CDR3 is TGTGCCAGCTCACCGGGGCAGGACAGATCACCCCTCCACTTT.

This clone was found a few times. J is TRBJ2-7 and V is TRBV4-2, with 8 bases matching TRBD1. The V segment lost 4 bases and the J segment 5 bases; nucleotides outside the gene matches: 10. CDR1 is LGHNA, CDR2 YNFKEQ, per germline. The CDR3 consists of 15 residues. CDR3: CASSPPGTGANEQYF. The CDR3 region has the DNA TGTGCCAGCAGCCCCCCCGGGACAGGTGCGAACGAGCAGTACTTC.

The CDR3 coding sequence is TGTGCCAGCAGCTCCGGACTAGCGGTAAACAATGAGCAGTTCTTC. It is translated as CASSSGLAVNNEQFF. The chain links TRBV13 to TRBJ2-1; 10 bases fit TRBD2. CDR1 PRHDT and CDR2 FYEKMQ come from the germline V gene (reference sequence). V was pared by 4 bases and J by 5 bases, with 5 bases of the junction left unmatched. This CDR3 has 15 residues. Supplemented by reference TRBV13 and TRBJ2-1, the full variable domain reads AAGVIQSPRHLIKEKRETATLKCYPIPRHDTVYWYQQGPGQDPQFLISFYEKMQSDKGSIPDRFSAQQFSDYHSELNMSSLELGDSALYFCASSSGLAVNNEQFFGPGTRLTVL.

The chain links TRBV6-5 to TRBJ2-2; 7 positions match TRBD1. V lost 4 bases, J lost 6 bases, and 11 bases stayed unmatched. The CDR3 covers 16 residues. Per germline, CDR1 MNHEY and CDR2 SVGAGI. The CDR3 loop reads CASSLLQGSVAGELFF. CDR3 DNA: TGTGCCAGCAGTTTGCTACAGGGGTCGGTCGCCGGGGAGCTGTTTTTT.

The chain employs TRBV5-1 and TRBJ2-5, with D unclear. The ends were cut back, 3 bases at V and 2 bases at J, with 2 bases in the middle. Germline assignment: CDR1 SGHRS and CDR2 YFSETQ. The CDR3 extends over 11 amino acids. The CDR3 DNA follows: TGCGCCAGCAGCTCGCAAGAGACCCAGTACTTC. It yields the protein CASSSQETQYF.

V is TRBV7-2 and J is TRBJ2-3; tentatively, D is TRBD2 (5 bases). Germline CDR1 is SGHTA and CDR2 is FQGNSA. This CDR3 region has 15 residues. Trimming removed 1 base from V and 7 bases from J, with 15 bases in between. CDR3 residues: CASSLERRSGHTQYF. The DNA for the CDR3 is TGTGCCAGCAGCTTAGAAAGAAGAAGCGGTCATACGCAGTATTTT.

In DNA form, the CDR3 reads TGTGCCAGCAGTGAATACAGCGGCGGGGGGGGACCCTACGAGCAGTACTTC. Translated: CASSEYSGGGGPYEQYF. This chain connects TRBV6-1 to TRBJ2-7; 9 bases fit TRBD2. The ends lost 2 bases at V and 2 bases at J; junction bases unmatched: 10. CDR3 length equals 17 residues. Germline V gene lookup returns CDR1 MNHNS and CDR2 SASEGT.

The chain links TRBV6-6 to TRBJ2-7; D unresolved. The CDR3 totals 12 residues. Trimming took off 2 bases at V and 2 bases at J, with 4 bases between the two ends. CDR1 MNHNY and CDR2 SVGAGI come from the germline V gene (reference sequence). The CDR3 here is CASSYETYEQYF. The CDR3, as DNA: TGTGCCAGCAGTTACGAGACCTACGAGCAGTACTTC.

CDR3 nucleotides: TGTGCCAGCAGTTTATCCTCCCAATTACAAAACCAAGAGACCCAGTACTTC. This gives the protein CASSLSSQLQNQETQYF. The rearrangement uses TRBV28 and TRBJ2-5; D call uncertain. V lost 1 base and J 0 bases, leaving 15 bases between the germline ends. From germline, CDR1 is MDHEN and CDR2 SYDVKM. The CDR3 is made up of 17 amino acids.

This clone was observed a few times. The chain uses TRBV6-6 and TRBJ2-1; D not resolved. In germline, CDR1 is MNHNY, CDR2 SVGAGI (reference sequence). This CDR3 spans 12 amino acids. Between the trimmed V and J ends, which lost 4 bases and 5 bases, there was a span of 6 bases. The CDR3 DNA sequence: TGTGCCAGCAGTTCCACAAACAATGAGCAGTTCTTC. This gives the protein CASSSTNNEQFF.

The chain combines TRBV7-6 with TRBJ2-1; D ambiguous. V lost 0 bases to trimming and J lost 0 bases, with 9 bases between them. Germline-derived CDR1 and CDR2 are SGHVS and FNYEAQ. The CDR3 loop spans 16 amino acids. The CDR3 bases are TGTGCCAGCAGCTTAGCTCCGTTGAGCTCCTACAATGAGCAGTTCTTC. It is translated as CASSLAPLSSYNEQFF.

This chain joins TRBV28 and TRBJ1-2; D not certain. CDR1 and CDR2 (germline): MDHEN, SYDVKM. This CDR3 spans 13 amino acids. Trimming cost V 6 bases and J 8 bases, with 16 bases left between them. CDR3 nucleotide sequence: TGTGCCAGCAGACCCGGCCGGGGTTCAGGCTACACCTTC. Protein sequence: CASRPGRGSGYTF.

The chain has TRBV2 and TRBJ1-5, with TRBD1 as a possible D gene (6 bases). The V gene lost 6 bases and the J gene lost 4 bases, with 16 bases spanning the gap. Germline V CDR1 and CDR2: SNHLY, FYNNEI. This CDR3 has 15 residues. CDR3 nucleotides: TGTGCCAGCAGGCCCGCAGGGGCTGGGAATCAGCCCCAGCATTTT. It is translated as CASRPAGAGNQPQHF.

This chain links TRBV2 with TRBJ1-2; D might be TRBD1 (6 bases). This CDR3 is built from 12 residues. Germline V gene sequence: CDR1 SNHLY, CDR2 FYNNEI. The V gene lost 7 bases and the J gene lost 3 bases, with 9 bases spanning the gap. The CDR3: CASISGDYGYTF. DNA for the CDR3: TGTGCCAGCATTTCAGGGGACTATGGCTACACCTTC.

The chain links TRBV5-1 to TRBJ2-1; D is perhaps TRBD2 (5 bases). The V and J ends lost 0 bases and 0 bases respectively, with 7 bases between them. CDR1 SGHRS and CDR2 YFSETQ come from the germline V gene. The length of the CDR3 is 15 residues. CDR3 sequence (DNA): TGCGCCAGCAGCTTGGGGGAGAGCTCCTACAATGAGCAGTTCTTC. It codes for CASSLGESSYNEQFF.

The chain recombines TRBV7-3 with TRBJ2-2; 8 bases match TRBD2. CDR3 size: 17 residues. CDR1 and CDR2 from the germline V gene are SGHTA and FQGTGA. Trimming removed 5 bases from V and 3 bases from J; junction bases left unmatched: 11. The CDR3 bases are TGTGCCAGCAGCCCCCTGGGAGCGGGGGCTGACACCGGGGAGCTGTTTTTT. Encoded protein: CASSPLGAGADTGELFF.

The chain links TRBV5-1 to TRBJ2-3, with D tentatively TRBD1 (6 bases). Germline-derived CDR1 and CDR2 are SGHRS and YFSETQ. V was cut by 0 bases and J by 1 base, with 15 bases left in between. The CDR3 totals 17 residues. CDR3 residues: CASSLGVMTGGTDTQYF. In DNA, the CDR3 is TGCGCCAGCAGCTTGGGCGTCATGACAGGCGGCACAGATACGCAGTATTTT.

V gene TRBV15 combines with J gene TRBJ2-3; 7 nucleotides match TRBD1. The CDR3 length is 18 residues. Germline V gene sequence: CDR1 LNHNV, CDR2 YYDKDF (reference sequence). V trimming: 0 bases; J trimming: 4 bases; junction bases outside the gene matches: 13. DNA for the CDR3: TGTGCCACCAGCAGAGATGTGCTTCTGACAGGGAGCTCAGATACGCAGTATTTT. Protein: CATSRDVLLTGSSDTQYF.